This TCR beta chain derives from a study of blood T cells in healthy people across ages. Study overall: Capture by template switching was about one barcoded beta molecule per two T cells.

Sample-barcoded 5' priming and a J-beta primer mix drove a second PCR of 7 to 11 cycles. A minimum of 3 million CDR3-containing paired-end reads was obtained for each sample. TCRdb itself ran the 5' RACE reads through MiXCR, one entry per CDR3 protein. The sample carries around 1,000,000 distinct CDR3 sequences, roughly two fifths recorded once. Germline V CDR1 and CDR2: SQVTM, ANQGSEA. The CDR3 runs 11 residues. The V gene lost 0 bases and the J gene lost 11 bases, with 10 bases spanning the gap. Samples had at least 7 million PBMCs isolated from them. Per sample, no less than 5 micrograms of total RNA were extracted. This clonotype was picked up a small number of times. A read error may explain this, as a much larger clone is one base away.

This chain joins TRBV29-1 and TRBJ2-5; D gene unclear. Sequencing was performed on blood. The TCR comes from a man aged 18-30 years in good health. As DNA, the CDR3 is TGCAGCGTTGAAGACCACAATGAGCAGTACTTC. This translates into CSVEDHNEQYF.